This TCR beta chain originates from a study of control samples from healthy donors and cancer patients (dated by TCRdb to about 2020). V is reduced by 2 bases and J by 4 bases, leaving a spacing of 13 bases between them. CDR1 and CDR2 were assigned from the germline V gene as MNHEY and SVGAGI. The CDR3, from cysteine to phenylalanine, totals 15 residues. CDR3 DNA only is kept here, 45 bases in frame from base 1. Library creation used the immunoSEQ multiplex PCR assay. Entries here come from immuneACCESS through TCRdb and include only in-frame sequences with V and J called. Some clones fail to appear in such tables; in the studies checked, an unresolved V gene covers under half of the shortfall, and the cause of the remainder is unknown. Here the sample has approximately 60,000 clones; approximately 85% occur a single time. Approximately 5% of the sample goes to the ten largest clones. Details on this clone: Its binding antigen is unknown. No quality values exist for individual bases; no much larger clone is one base distant.

This receptor chain uses TRBV6-5 and TRBJ2-3; TRBD1 is possibly the D segment (6 matching bases). Sequencing used blood. This receptor was identified in a man aged 40-49 years in good health. CDR3 protein: CASSYALQGPDTQYF. The DNA sequence is TGTGCCAGCAGTTACGCCTTACAGGGCCCAGATACGCAGTATTTT.